This TCR beta chain was sequenced for a study of pediatric ulcerative colitis. Study-wide findings and caveats: Rectal repertoires separated controls, mild-moderate and acute severe colitis. No controls had the two rectal clonotypes shared by ulcerative colitis patients.

The survey-level immunoSEQ assay was used. Profiled with immunoSEQ multiplex PCR; TCRdb holds only in-frame clones, not every one. Found here are under 70,000 clones, about 89% of them singletons; the top ten hold about 1.5%. V was trimmed by 4 bases and J by 7 bases, leaving 16 bases between them. Per germline, CDR1 MDHEN and CDR2 SYDVKM. The CDR3 runs 15 residues. Turning to this clone: The antigen remains undetermined.

The sample was blood. This TCR came from a boy younger than 18 who was a control in a study of pediatric ulcerative colitis. V usage is TRBV28 and J usage is TRBJ2-2; TRBD1 is a possible D gene (6 bases). The CDR3: CASSSYRTVGGELFF. CDR3 in DNA: TGTGCCAGCAGTTCATACCGGACAGTTGGCGGGGAGCTGTTTTTT.